Each of the 19 T cell receptor beta chains below was sequenced from the same sample in a study of T-cell memory formation after mild COVID-19. Using its own MiXCR run on the 5' RACE reads, TCRdb lists one record per CDR3 protein. The table has 200,000 to 250,000 distinct CDR3 sequences, approximately 16% seen once. Sequencing used PBMCs or a T cell subset sorted from them (not recorded which). Receptors originate from a man aged 18 to 29 who had mild COVID-19 (a few samples of this study predate the infection). Cell type and time point are not known.

In DNA form, the CDR3 reads TGTGCCAGCAGCATCAGGCGAGATACGCAGTATTTT. Encoded protein: CASSIRRDTQYF. This chain connects TRBV7-3 to TRBJ2-3; D ambiguous. V lost 5 bases, J lost 5 bases, and 8 bases lay in between. Germline-derived CDR1 and CDR2 are SGHTA and FQGTGA. The CDR3 is 12 amino acids.

This chain uses TRBV6-5 with TRBJ2-1, with D possibly TRBD1 on 6 matching bases. This CDR3 region has 13 residues. Germline CDR1 and CDR2: MNHEY and SVGAGI. V was pared by 0 bases and J by 9 bases, with 9 bases between. In DNA form, the CDR3 reads TGTGCCAGCAGTTACTCGAGGGGGATTGAGCAGTTCTTC. It specifies CASSYSRGIEQFF.

The V and J genes are TRBV5-5 and TRBJ2-5, with D possibly matching TRBD1 (6 bases). The CDR3 has 14 residues. V lost 2 bases, J lost 5 bases, and 13 bases lay in between. Germline V CDR1 and CDR2: SGHKS, YYEKEE (reference sequence). The CDR3 coding sequence is TGTGCCAGCAGCTTCTGGACAGCCGGCGAGACCCAGTACTTC. As protein: CASSFWTAGETQYF.

This clonotype was recorded a few times. The chain uses TRBV14 and TRBJ1-1; no firm D call. The V gene's germline CDR1 is SGHDN and CDR2 FVKESK. This CDR3 comprises 11 residues. Trimming stripped 4 bases from V and 3 bases from J, with 3 bases between. The chain's CDR3 is CASSRHTEAFF. The CDR3 nucleotides read TGTGCCAGCAGCCGACACACTGAAGCTTTCTTT.

The J gene is TRBJ2-2, the V gene TRBV6-2 or TRBV6-3; D is tentatively TRBD1 or TRBD2 (5 bases each). Trimming removed 2 bases at V and 6 bases at J, with 10 bases between. Germline-derived CDR1 and CDR2 are MNHEY and SVGEGT. The CDR3 sequence is 14 residues long. CDR3 in DNA: TGTGCCAGCAGTTACGTTGGGGACCCCGGGGAGCTGTTTTTT. Its protein is CASSYVGDPGELFF.

The rearrangement joins TRBV7-9 to TRBJ2-1; D remains ambiguous. CDR1 and CDR2 (germline): SEHNR, FQNEAQ (reference sequence). The CDR3 spans 11 residues. The germline V and J ends were trimmed by 5 bases and 8 bases, with 7 bases remaining between them. CDR3 coding DNA: TGTGCCAGCAGCCCCCCATATGAGCAGTTCTTC. Translating gives CASSPPYEQFF.

The sample holds a few counts of this clonotype. The V and J genes are TRBV4-2 and TRBJ2-5; 11 positions agree with TRBD2. Germline CDR1 is LGHNA and CDR2 is YNFKEQ. Trimming cost V 2 bases and J 4 bases; bases outside gene matches: 6. CDR3 length: 16 amino acids. The CDR3 DNA is TGTGCCAGCAGCCAACCGGGACTAGCGGAACGAGAGACCCAGTACTTC. It specifies CASSQPGLAERETQYF.

The rearrangement links TRBV30 to TRBJ2-2; 9 nucleotides align to TRBD1. The J segment lost 2 bases and the V segment lost 3 bases, leaving 4 bases of the junction unmatched. The germline V gene encodes CDR1 GTSNPN and CDR2 SVGIG (reference sequence). The CDR3 sequence is 15 residues long. The CDR3 nucleotides are TGTGCCTGGAGCCCGGGACAGGGAAACACCGGGGAGCTGTTTTTT. Its protein is CAWSPGQGNTGELFF.

The chain has TRBV7-3 and TRBJ2-3, with 8 bases matching TRBD1. CDR1 is SGHTA and CDR2 is FQGTGA in the germline V gene. The CDR3 consists of 15 residues. The J segment lost 1 base and the V segment lost 3 bases, leaving 3 bases of the junction unmatched. The CDR3 sequence is CASSFGQGRTDTQYF. Here the CDR3 DNA reads TGTGCCAGCAGCTTCGGACAGGGTCGCACAGATACGCAGTATTTT.

The J gene is TRBJ2-4, the V gene TRBV12-3 or TRBV12-4, with D unresolved. The CDR3 runs 14 residues. V lost 2 bases and J lost 11, with 16 bases in between. CDR3 DNA sequence: TGTGCCAGCAGTTTAAGAGCAGGTTCCTACGTTCAGTACTTC. This translates into CASSLRAGSYVQYF.

This clonotype was recorded many times. Written as DNA, the CDR3 is TGCGCCAGCAGCTTGGCCAACTATGGCTACACCTTC. The encoded protein is CASSLANYGYTF. The J gene is TRBJ1-2, the V gene TRBV5-1; D is unclear. V lost 0 bases to trimming and J lost 2 bases, with 2 bases between them. This CDR3 is 12 amino acids long. Germline CDR1 reads SGHRS; CDR2 reads YFSETQ.

This clonotype was seen a few times. The V call is TRBV9, the J call TRBJ2-1; 10 positions agree with TRBD1. Germline CDR1 SGDLS, CDR2 YYNGEE. This CDR3 has 16 residues. V trimming: 3 bases; J trimming: 7 bases; junction bases outside the gene matches: 10. CDR3 amino acids: CASSATRDRGRNEQFF. The CDR3 nucleotides are TGTGCCAGCAGCGCCACCCGGGACAGGGGACGGAATGAGCAGTTCTTC.

By share, this clonotype counts as medium-sized (0.01 to 0.1%). V is TRBV5-6 and J is TRBJ2-5; D ambiguous. The V gene lost 4 bases and the J gene lost 5 bases, with 9 bases spanning the gap. The CDR3 consists of 12 residues. Germline loops: CDR1 SGHDT, CDR2 YYEEEE. CDR3 amino acids: CASSPLRETQYF. The DNA for the CDR3 is TGTGCCAGCAGCCCACTACGGGAGACCCAGTACTTC.

This clonotype was observed a few times. V gene TRBV7-2 combines with J gene TRBJ2-6; D remains ambiguous. Trimming pared 2 bases from V and 2 bases from J, leaving 4 bases between. This CDR3 has 14 residues. Germline CDR1 is SGHTA and CDR2 is FQGNSA. In DNA form, the CDR3 reads TGTGCCAGCAGCTTATCGGCTGGGGCCAACGTCCTGACTTTC. Protein sequence: CASSLSAGANVLTF.

The chain recombines TRBV6-1 with TRBJ2-7; D could derive from TRBD1 or TRBD2 (5 bases each). The germline gives CDR1 MNHNS, CDR2 SASEGT. Deletions cut 5 bases from V and 4 bases from J, with 12 bases between. There are 13 residues in the CDR3. The CDR3 DNA sequence: TGTGCCAGCAGTCGGGACGGGCCTTACGAGCAGTACTTC. This sequence encodes CASSRDGPYEQYF.

The chain employs TRBV28 and TRBJ2-7, with D possibly matching TRBD1 (6 bases). This CDR3 contains 13 residues. In germline, CDR1 is MDHEN, CDR2 SYDVKM. The CDR3 spells CASRGPGQATISV. Written as DNA, the CDR3 is TGTGCCAGCAGGGGTCCGGGACAAGCCACTATAAGCGTC.

CDR3 sequence reads: CATSDGSQPQHF. The CDR3 DNA reads TGTGCCACCAGTGATGGGAGTCAGCCCCAGCATTTT. The rearrangement links TRBV24-1 to TRBJ1-5; no firm D call. CDR3 size: 12 residues. V was shortened by 3 bases and J by 6 bases, with 5 bases between the two germline ends. Germline lookup yields CDR1 KGHDR and CDR2 SFDVKD.

In its sample, this clonotype was seen a few times. The rearrangement uses TRBV25-1 and TRBJ2-7; D is unresolved. The CDR3 is made up of 13 amino acids. Germline CDR1 reads MGHDK; CDR2 reads SYGVNS. V was pared by 4 bases and J by 6 bases, with 13 bases between. This CDR3 is CASSAQTPGEQYF. CDR3 in DNA: TGTGCCAGCAGTGCACAGACGCCTGGCGAGCAGTACTTC.

This clonotype occurred a few times. The chain is built from TRBV7-9 and TRBJ2-7; D is unclear. The CDR3 spans 14 residues. From germline, CDR1 is SEHNR and CDR2 FQNEAQ (reference sequence). V lost 5 bases to trimming and J lost 2 bases, with 13 bases between them. CDR3 nucleotides: TGTGCCAGCAGCCCGATCGTGGCACCCTACGAGCAGTACTTC. Its translation is CASSPIVAPYEQYF.